This paragraph reports one T cell receptor beta chain. Its antigen is currently unknown. The length of the CDR3 is 12 residues. CDR1 and CDR2 from the germline V gene are KGHSH and LQKENI. V gave up 2 bases and J gave up 6 bases; unmatched junction bases: 1. The entry originates in a study of early T cells in non-severe SARS-CoV-2 infection. Whole-study context: Bulk RNA isolated from unsorted whole blood underwent sequencing; chains were not paired. Broader study findings: Private and CD4 specificities were missed by VDJdb matching, which favored anti-spike CD8 responses.

Unique molecular identifier tags were affixed to discrete cDNA molecules. TCRdb reprocessed the 5' RACE reads via MiXCR and lists one record per CDR3 protein. The sample has around 80,000 distinct CDR3 sequences, roughly 10% seen once. This receptor was taken from an adult who was a healthcare worker with PCR-confirmed SARS-CoV-2 infection or an uninfected control (not recorded which). Sample: whole blood, taken at baseline. The chain has TRBV18 and TRBJ2-7, with TRBD2 matching 7 bases. The CDR3 is CASSPTGGEQYF. Written as DNA, the CDR3 is TGTGCCAGCTCACCAACGGGGGGCGAGCAGTACTTC.